This record looks at one T cell receptor (beta chain) sequence and its context. Its antigen is unknown. In total, roughly 710 healthy bone marrow donors made up the cohort. All cohort members were sampled while nominally healthy, although unrecorded immune exposures were likely present. The donor tested CMV seropositive and was one of the 289 seropositive cohort members. Every donor gave a peripheral blood sample, and the peripheral blood mononuclear cells from that sample were used for TCR beta sequencing. The Qiagen DNeasy Blood Extraction Kit was used to extract genomic DNA from the blood cell samples. The CDR3, from cysteine to phenylalanine, totals 14 residues. Only the CDR3 region is kept as DNA, spanning 42 bases read in frame from base 1. Cut back by 0 bases and 1 base, the V and J ends lie 5 bases apart. The germline V gene supplies CDR1 SGHDT and CDR2 YYEEEE. This sample is part of a study of cytomegalovirus exposure and HLA in healthy donors (dated by TCRdb to 2016 to 2017). About the investigation overall: An earlier analysis of 587 of the donors reported approximately 260 Gb of sequence data and 95 million to 120 million unique TCR beta sequences obtained from roughly 170 million T cells. An early release that covered about 600 HLA-typed donors contained around 300 gigabases of sequencing data and tens of millions of unique TCR sequences. A later genetic analysis used genome-wide SNP genotypes for about 65% of the roughly 700 donors, treating that subset as a discovery cohort. All discovery cohort repertoires had been generated on a single sequencing platform. The study combined high-throughput TCR immunosequencing, statistical association of individual TCRs with disease status, and machine learning to predict cytomegalovirus infection status. In an earlier analysis of 500 to 650 of the donors, high-throughput TCR beta sequencing was used to judge whether each TCR beta V gene segment behaved as functional or pseudogenic. The number of typed donors differed by locus: roughly 620-640 for A, B, C, DRB1 and DQB1; about 520 for DQA1; 606 for DPA1; and about 470 for DPB1. Rather than using new phenotypic data, the later analysis identified candidate immune exposures from TCR beta sequences and from how often those sequences occurred across donors. Four to six DR-DQ haplotypes were handled as single units for association and clustering, since linkage in the cohort was strong. Across some 400 genotyped donors of the cohort, an average of roughly 250,000 unique TCR beta nucleotide sequences per donor were sequenced, and 15% to 20% of those sequences were non-productive. The study profiled the T cell repertoires of 500 to 800 subjects by immunosequencing and related them to cytomegalovirus serostatus. A later analysis re-analyzed previously published TCR beta repertoires from 550 to 700 donors and added high-resolution HLA genotyping to study TCR occurrence patterns. Donor age, sex, ethnicity and CMV serostatus were collected together with the repertoire data. In addition to the first cohort of roughly 670 subjects, a separate validation cohort of 130 or so different subjects was used. HLA typing included class I and class II loci at four-digit resolution. Among the roughly 400 genotyped donors, roughly 80% belonged to the genetic ancestry cluster associated with self-reported Caucasian donors. The study was designed to test whether signatures of past pathogen exposure could be identified by cataloging public T cell receptors.

Receptors were amplified or captured by the immunoSEQ multiplex PCR assay. A mixture of 60 forward primers for TCR Vbeta segments and 13 reverse primers for TCR Jbeta segments was used in the multiplex PCR. The CDR3 region of rearranged TCR beta genes was amplified from genomic DNA by a multiplex PCR assay. Amplified TCR beta libraries were sequenced as 87-base-pair reads on the Illumina HiSeq System. Per the source publication's procedure: A later analysis tallied 70 million to 100 million unique TCR beta chains across the 600 to 700 repertoires, and about 12 million of those chains were shared by two or more donors. A nearest-neighbor algorithm error-corrected the raw reads and collapsed the reads into unique sequences, merging closely related sequences to remove PCR and sequencing errors. Alignment of CDR3 sequences to IMGT reference sequences was used to assign V, D and J gene segments. For a sequence to be retained, at least a six-nucleotide match to both a V gene segment and a J gene segment was required. A rearrangement counted as productive if the CDR3 had no stop codons and remained in frame with V and J, and every other rearrangement counted as non-productive. Following IMGT convention, CDR3 was defined as the stretch from the second conserved V-encoded cysteine up to the conserved J-encoded phenylalanine. In an earlier analysis of around 540 of the donors, sequences lacking an unambiguous match to a single V gene segment were excluded. An earlier analysis of 587 of the donors called V segments functional above 56.7% productive rearrangements and segregating when the between-donor standard deviation exceeded 5%. A statistical classification framework was built for diagnosing cytomegalovirus status from the catalog of TCR beta chain sequences. In a later analysis, V and J genes were assigned by comparing TCR nucleotide sequences against IMGT/GENE-DB human TR gene sequences. Using the TCRdist pipeline, a later analysis assigned CDR3 sequences along with most-parsimonious VDJ recombination scenarios. In a later analysis, every TCR beta chain was defined by the combination of its CDR3 amino acid sequence and its V-gene family, and reads without a unique V-gene family were dropped. As a way to deal with suspected cross-contamination and a sequencing artifact, a later analysis dropped over 550 nucleotide sequences that were highly shared and had low generation probability. For each public chain, a later analysis derived a clonal expansion index from normalized ranks of inferred template counts within each repertoire. In a later analysis, generation probabilities were computed with a VDJ recombination model fitted to out-of-frame rearrangements, and the resulting probabilities were checked against IGoR. In a later analysis, TCR-TCR, TCR-HLA and TCR-CMV co-occurrence was scored with hypergeometric tests, and a repertoire-size bias correction was applied to TCR pairs. To estimate false discovery rates, a later analysis permuted the HLA or CMV assignments 20 times. In a later analysis, co-occurring TCRs were grouped with DBSCAN, and TCRdist sequence similarity was added when clustering was performed within HLA-allele-positive subsets. Co-occurrence clustering excluded repertoires with fewer than 30,000 or more than 120,000 public chains, plus five with anomalous nucleotide sharing. TCRdb stores this immuneACCESS table with in-frame sequences only. Part of the clones is absent; in the studies checked, under half of the shortfall reflects unresolved V genes, and no reason is known for the rest. The DNA gave D and trimming, while V, J and clone size come from that table. The data table for this sample lists under 200,000 clones. The ten largest clones add up to around 0.79% of the sample.

General conclusions and limits of the study: Because counts were too low, more than 15 rarely observed V segments, including chromosome 9 orphons, were excluded from the earlier analysis of about 500 of the donors. Sequencing depth was assumed to be roughly uniform across donors in the presence/absence analyses, though that assumption may not hold. When HLA alleles, especially DR and DQ, strongly co-occurred, TCR associations were difficult to assign to individual alleles. Most TCR sequences were observed very rarely across donors, whereas some public TCRs were present in many individuals. Correlated functional status among segregating V segments might reflect linkage disequilibrium, but an unknown experimental factor could not be ruled out. The classifier was reported to diagnose cytomegalovirus status with high specificity and sensitivity in both the original and validation cohorts. The cohort was sequenced for TCR beta chains only, and without alpha or paired-chain data the features that could be detected were limited. In vitro tests confirmed that a few of the cytomegalovirus-associated TCR beta chains recognize cytomegalovirus antigens. Because HLA typing was missing for some donors at each locus, association tests included only the typed subset. In an earlier analysis of 587 of the donors, most TCR beta V segments appeared in productive rearrangements about 87% or about 30% of the time, broadly matching IMGT annotations. A later analysis found that most CMV-associated TCR beta chains appeared HLA-restricted, with HLA associations seemingly driven largely by CMV exposure. In a later analysis, several top co-occurrence clusters were reported to appear linked to parvovirus B19, influenza, CMV and Epstein-Barr virus. A later analysis associated 15,000 to 20,000 TCR beta sequences with specific HLA alleles at a false discovery rate of 0.05. A later genetic analysis associated a missense DCLRE1C variant with V-gene and J-gene trimming of TCR beta chains, and an independent cohort replicated the association. It was suggested by the authors that the approach could potentially be generalized to other disease states and immunological phenotypes. Some IMGT-functional V segments, including TRBV6-2 and TRBV6-3, could not be told apart with the 87-base-pair reads, so those segments were excluded. The only immune exposure information available for the cohort was CMV serostatus. A later analysis found that HLA-associated TCR beta chains were more clonally expanded and had lower generation probabilities than equally common non-associated chains. A further reported finding was that TCR beta sequences accurately predicted the HLA-A and HLA-B alleles for most subjects in the first cohort. A group of highly shared sequence variants was considered likely to be a technical artifact of the sequencing pipeline. A later genetic analysis reported fewer N-insertions in productive TCRs among donors in an Asian-associated ancestry cluster than the roughly 620-donor mean. A total of 164 TCR beta chains were listed by the study as associated with cytomegalovirus. According to a later analysis, TCR association rates differed among HLA loci, with DRB1 alleles showing the most associated TCRs and HLA-C alleles showing the fewest.

This clonotype was obtained from a woman aged 18-29 years in good health and CMV-seropositive. Here the chain combines TRBV5-6 and TRBJ1-5; no D gene is confidently identified. Sequencing was done on a sample of PBMCs. The bases read TGTGCCAGCAGCTTGGGAGGAAGCAATCAGCCCCAGCATTTT. The translation is CASSLGGSNQPQHF.